Each of the 25 T cell receptor beta chains below was sequenced from the same sample in a study of cytomegalovirus exposure and HLA in healthy donors (dated by TCRdb to between 2016 and 2019). The library came from the immunoSEQ multiplex PCR assay. The multiplex PCR relied on a mix of 60 forward primers for TCR Vbeta segments and 13 reverse primers for TCR Jbeta segments. TCRdb carries this immuneACCESS record with in-frame sequences only. Its versions omit some clonotypes, under half of them owing to an unresolved V gene in the studies checked, with the rest unexplained. The sample records fewer than 90,000 clones, 77% of which are singletons. Jointly, the top ten make up roughly 3.7% of the sample. Material for sequencing was PBMCs. The origin of the receptors is a man aged 25 to 40 in good health and CMV-seronegative.

The rearrangement uses TRBV27 and TRBJ1-5; D is unresolved. Germline loops: CDR1 MNHEY, CDR2 SMNVEV (reference sequence). V was cut by 5 bases and J by 3 bases, with 11 bases left in between. The CDR3 is 14 amino acids. The CDR3 reads CASSPGPFNQPQHF. CDR3 DNA: TGTGCCAGCAGTCCGGGTCCTTTCAATCAGCCCCAGCATTTT.

The chain carries TRBV25-1 and TRBJ1-2, with D possibly matching TRBD1 (6 bases). Germline V gene data show CDR1 as MGHDK and CDR2 as SYGVNS. The CDR3 totals 16 residues. Trimming took 5 bases from V and 2 from J, leaving 18 bases between them. CDR3 sequence (DNA): TGTGCCAGCAGTTCCTCCGGACAGCACCGAAACTATGGCTACACCTTC. Its protein product is CASSSSGQHRNYGYTF.

V is TRBV5-1 and J is TRBJ2-1; 8 bases match TRBD1. Germline V gene sequence: CDR1 SGHRS, CDR2 YFSETQ. The CDR3 length is 18 residues. Trimming cost V 2 bases and J 3 bases; bases outside gene matches: 13. CDR3 nucleotide sequence: TGCGCCAGCAGCTTTTCTCGATCCGGACAGGGTGGCTACAATGAGCAGTTCTTC. Its translation: CASSFSRSGQGGYNEQFF. The variable domain in full, with the rest retrieved from reference TRBV5-1 and TRBJ2-1, is KAGVTQTPRYLIKTRGQQVTLSCSPISGHRSVSWYQQTPGQGLQFLFEYFSETQRNKGNFPGRFSGRQFSNSRSEMNVSTLELGDSALYLCASSFSRSGQGGYNEQFFGPGTRLTVL.

This chain joins TRBV5-4 and TRBJ2-5, with 8 bases that match TRBD1. V shed 0 bases, J shed 3 bases, and the junction held 7 bases outside the gene matches. Germline V lookup: CDR1 SGHNT, CDR2 YYREEE (reference sequence). The CDR3 is 16 residues long. The CDR3, as DNA: TGTGCCAGCAGCTTGGGGGGACAGGCCTCAAAAGAGACCCAGTACTTC. Translation: CASSLGGQASKETQYF.

This clone was detected a few times. The V gene is TRBV30, the J gene TRBJ1-2; 7 nucleotides line up with TRBD1. CDR3 length: 12 residues. Germline CDR1 is GTSNPN and CDR2 is SVGIG (reference sequence). The ends lost 7 bases at V and 4 bases at J; junction bases unmatched: 6. The CDR3 DNA is TGTGCCTCCCCGGGACAGAGCTATGGCTACACCTTC. It translates to CASPGQSYGYTF.

The CDR3 loop reads CASSKYEQYF. The CDR3 nucleotides read TGTGCCAGCAGCAAATACGAGCAGTACTTC. This chain connects TRBV28 to TRBJ2-7; D not resolved. This CDR3 comprises 10 residues. CDR1 and CDR2 from the germline V gene are MDHEN and SYDVKM. V lost 6 bases and J lost 4, with 4 bases in between.

Relative to its sample, this clone is medium-sized. The chain carries TRBV6-4 and TRBJ2-6; no clear D. The CDR3 loop spans 15 amino acids. Trimming left V 1 base short and J 1 base short, with 5 bases between. CDR1 and CDR2 (germline): MRHNA, SNTAGT. The CDR3 DNA sequence: TGTGCCAGCAGTGACTTAGCTTCTGGGGCCAACGTCCTGACTTTC. Protein: CASSDLASGANVLTF.

CDR3 protein: CASSLDRTSGRYNNEQFF. The DNA of the CDR3 is TGTGCCAGCAGCTTAGATAGGACTAGCGGGAGATATAACAATGAGCAGTTCTTC. The chain joins TRBV7-8 to TRBJ2-1; TRBD2 aligns across 13 bases. Germline CDR1 and CDR2: SGHVS and FQNEAQ. The CDR3 covers 18 residues. The junction had 8 bases not matched to a gene; V was cut back by 1 base and J by 5 bases.

This clone was observed once. The chain uses TRBV28 and TRBJ2-3; 8 nucleotides align to TRBD2. V trimming: 6 bases; J trimming: 1 base; junction bases outside the gene matches: 21. The CDR3 covers 20 residues. The V gene's germline CDR1 is MDHEN and CDR2 SYDVKM. DNA for the CDR3: TGTGCCAGCAGCTTAGTGGAGCCGGGAGGGCCGTCTCGCGGCACAGATACGCAGTATTTT. It codes for CASSLVEPGGPSRGTDTQYF.

The chain couples TRBV28 to TRBJ1-2; D ambiguous. V shed 6 bases and J shed 6 bases, with 8 bases lying between them. The CDR3 is 11 amino acids. Germline CDR1 is MDHEN and CDR2 is SYDVKM. CDR3 region: CASSDFNGYTF. CDR3 in DNA: TGTGCCAGCAGCGACTTTAATGGCTACACCTTC.

This chain connects TRBV30 to TRBJ2-7, with 9 bases identical to TRBD1. Germline V CDR1 and CDR2: GTSNPN, SVGIG (reference sequence). Trimming took 3 bases from V and 2 from J; bases not matched to a gene: 2. The CDR3 loop spans 13 amino acids. The CDR3 sequence: CAWRGQGAYEQYF. The CDR3 nucleotides read TGTGCCTGGAGGGGACAGGGAGCCTACGAGCAGTACTTC. Together with reference TRBV30 and TRBJ2-7, the CDR3 gives the full variable domain: SQTIHQWPATLVQPVGSPLSLECTVEGTSNPNLYWYRQAAGRGLQLLFYSVGIGQISSEVPQNLSASRPQDRQFILSSKKLLLSDSGFYLCAWRGQGAYEQYFGPGTRLTVT.

The gene calls are TRBV7-8 and TRBJ2-7, with 9 bases identical to TRBD2. Germline CDR1 reads SGHVS; CDR2 reads FQNEAQ. V shed 5 bases and J 3 bases; nucleotides not matched to a gene: 11. The CDR3 length is 16 residues. CDR3: CASSRGPREGLYEQYF. DNA for the CDR3: TGTGCCAGCAGCCGCGGGCCGCGGGAGGGCCTCTACGAGCAGTACTTC. The whole variable domain, remainder taken from reference TRBV7-8 and TRBJ2-7, is GAGVSQSPRYKVAKRGQDVALRCDPISGHVSLFWYQQALGQGPEFLTYFQNEAQLDKSGLPSDRFFAERPEGSVSTLKIQRTQQEDSAVYLCASSRGPREGLYEQYFGPGTRLTVT.

The V call is TRBV27, the J call TRBJ2-2, with D tentatively TRBD1 (6 bases). This CDR3 is built from 14 residues. V lost 4 bases to trimming and J lost 4 bases, with 10 bases between them. In germline, CDR1 is MNHEY, CDR2 SMNVEV (reference sequence). In nucleotides, the CDR3 is TGTGCCAGCAGTTCTGGACAGTTCACCGGGGAGCTGTTTTTT. Residues: CASSSGQFTGELFF.

The rearrangement joins TRBV6-5 to TRBJ2-1; 8 bases fit TRBD2. V was pared by 5 bases and J by 6 bases, with 6 bases of the junction left unmatched. The germline gives CDR1 MNHEY, CDR2 SVGAGI. This CDR3 is built from 14 residues. The CDR3 protein is CASSGGLAANEQFF. CDR3 nucleotides: TGTGCCAGCAGTGGTGGACTAGCCGCCAATGAGCAGTTCTTC.

CDR3 bases: TGTGCCAGCAGCTTACGGGCAGGGACAGGGGATTTGAACACTGAAGCTTTCTTT. Its translation: CASSLRAGTGDLNTEAFF. V usage is TRBV7-2 and J usage is TRBJ1-1; 10 bases are shared with TRBD1. With V trimmed by 2 bases and J by 0 bases, 9 bases remained unmatched. The V gene's germline CDR1 is SGHTA and CDR2 FQGNSA. The CDR3 sequence is 18 residues long. Combining the CDR3 with reference TRBV7-2 and TRBJ1-1 gives the whole variable domain GAGVSQSPSNKVTEKGKDVELRCDPISGHTALYWYRQSLGQGLEFLIYFQGNSAPDKSGLPSDRFSAERTGGSVSTLTIQRTQQEDSAVYLCASSLRAGTGDLNTEAFFGQGTRLTVV.

The chain links TRBV6-4 to TRBJ2-7, with a weak D call TRBD2 (5 bases). CDR1 is MRHNA and CDR2 is SNTAGT in the germline V gene. V was cut by 6 bases and J by 2 bases, with 20 bases left in between. The CDR3 has 16 residues. CDR3 in amino acids: CASSSPGGPDPYEQYF. The CDR3 nucleotides are TGTGCCAGCAGCTCCCCCGGAGGACCAGACCCCTACGAGCAGTACTTC.

V gene TRBV18 combines with J gene TRBJ2-7, with 7 bases lining up with TRBD1. The CDR3 has 15 amino acids. The V segment lost 2 bases and the J segment 9 bases; nucleotides outside the gene matches: 13. Germline V gives CDR1 KGHSH, CDR2 LQKENI. The CDR3: CASSPRAAGGKVQYF. The CDR3 DNA reads as TGTGCCAGCTCACCAAGGGCGGCAGGGGGTAAGGTGCAGTACTTC.

The chain recombines TRBV27 with TRBJ1-5; 10 bases are shared with TRBD1. There are 15 residues in the CDR3. The J segment lost 6 bases and the V segment lost 4 bases, leaving 6 bases of the junction unmatched. CDR1 is MNHEY and CDR2 is SMNVEV in the germline V gene (reference sequence). The CDR3 protein is CASSSLGQGFQPQHF. The CDR3 nucleotides are TGTGCCAGCAGTTCCCTGGGACAGGGGTTTCAGCCCCAGCATTTT.

This chain joins TRBV5-1 and TRBJ2-5, with 11 bases identical to TRBD2. The CDR3 consists of 16 residues. After removal of 4 bases from V and 1 base from J, the junction contained 6 bases not matched to a gene. The germline CDR1 and CDR2 sequences are SGHRS and YFSETQ. Here the CDR3 reads CASSLGLAGLQETQYF. Here the CDR3 DNA reads TGCGCCAGCAGCCTCGGACTAGCGGGCCTCCAAGAGACCCAGTACTTC.

This chain uses TRBV27 with TRBJ1-5; perhaps TRBD1 as D (5 bases). The CDR3 runs 15 residues. CDR1 MNHEY and CDR2 SMNVEV come from the germline V gene (reference sequence). Trimming cost V 3 bases and J 2 bases, with 11 bases left between them. The CDR3 is CASSFGASGNQPQHF. CDR3 nucleotides: TGTGCCAGCAGTTTTGGGGCGTCCGGCAATCAGCCCCAGCATTTT.

DNA of the CDR3: TGTGCTAGGGACTACATCTACAATGAGCAGTTCTTC. This sequence encodes CARDYIYNEQFF. The chain joins TRBV6-5 to TRBJ2-1, with TRBD2 matching over 7 bases. The length of the CDR3 is 12 residues. CDR1 MNHEY and CDR2 SVGAGI come from the germline V gene.

V is TRBV7-2 and J is TRBJ2-1; D is perhaps TRBD2 (5 bases). In germline, CDR1 is SGHTA, CDR2 FQGNSA. V gave up 5 bases and J gave up 12 bases, with 14 bases separating them. The CDR3 runs to 12 residues. The DNA of the CDR3 is TGTGCCAGCAGCCCCCGAGGAGGCAGGCAGTTCTTC. Encoded protein: CASSPRGGRQFF.

The chain recombines TRBV28 with TRBJ1-5; a weak D match, TRBD1 (5 bases). The germline V gene has CDR1 MDHEN and CDR2 SYDVKM. The CDR3 totals 17 residues. The V end lost 4 bases, the J end lost 0 bases, and 16 bases lay between the germline ends. The CDR3 sequence: CASSSPGGADSNQPQHF. CDR3 DNA: TGTGCCAGCAGTTCCCCTGGAGGGGCAGATAGCAATCAGCCCCAGCATTTT.

This chain connects TRBV28 to TRBJ1-2, with 7 bases fitting TRBD1. Germline trimming cut 3 bases from V and 2 bases from J; bases unmatched to any gene: 6. The length of the CDR3 is 15 residues. Per the germline V gene, CDR1 is MDHEN and CDR2 is SYDVKM. CDR3 residues: CASSFPAGGNYGYTF. CDR3 bases: TGTGCCAGCAGTTTCCCGGCAGGGGGAAACTATGGCTACACCTTC.

A few counts support this clone. The chain carries TRBV14 and TRBJ2-1; 9 bases map to TRBD1. The CDR3 is made up of 18 amino acids. Germline CDR1 and CDR2: SGHDN and FVKESK. Trimming at V came to 4 bases and at J to 0 bases, leaving 10 bases not matched to a gene. The CDR3 loop reads CASSPLGQGSSSYNEQFF. In DNA form, the CDR3 reads TGTGCCAGCAGCCCTCTGGGACAGGGATCGAGCTCCTACAATGAGCAGTTCTTC.